This record concerns one T cell receptor (beta chain) sequence. Antigen: not known. Assembly of TCR beta libraries relied on iRepertoire HTBI primers together with Arm-PCR of CDR3 regions. TCRdb reanalysed the multiplex PCR reads using MiXCR and keeps one entry per CDR3 protein. The sample records around 250,000 distinct CDR3 sequences, 20% to 25% being singletons. These data belong to a study of regulatory T cells in long-lasting Graves disease. The study, taken as a whole, reports: In persistent patients, shared public clonotypes (more than 2,500) outnumbered those in new patients (approximately 970).

Time point defined: newly diagnosed GD, antithyroid drugs for less than 3 months. With RNA extracted from PBMCs as input, the TCR library was made. The collection involved drawing roughly 9 milliliters of peripheral blood into EDTA tubes. Trimming took 5 bases from V and 4 from J; bases not matched to a gene: 4. The CDR3 length is 14 residues. Germline CDR1 reads SGHTA; CDR2 reads FQGNSA. The clonotype was recovered from a female donor with Graves disease. The material was peripheral blood mononuclear cells (PBMCs), obtained at new diagnosis, from a patient treated with antithyroid drugs. The chain combines TRBV7-2 with TRBJ2-3; TRBD1 aligns across 9 bases. CDR3 sequence: CASSRTGGADTQYF. The CDR3 DNA reads as TGTGCCAGCAGCCGAACAGGGGGCGCAGATACGCAGTATTTT.